The present T cell receptor (beta chain) was sequenced within a study of cytomegalovirus exposure and HLA in healthy donors. Overall study findings and caveats: Excluded were some V segments that proved indistinguishable, including TRBV6-2 and TRBV6-3. Previously analyzed data showed that most TCR beta V segments were productive at a frequency of about 90% or about 30%. A later look showed TCR association rates differing by HLA locus, highest for DRB1 and lowest for HLA-C. What TCR beta sequences reportedly achieved was accurate prediction of HLA-A and HLA-B alleles in most subjects.

V lost 7 bases to trimming and J lost 6 bases, with 9 bases between them. The CDR3 runs to 12 residues. Germline V gene sequence: CDR1 MNHNY, CDR2 SVGAGI (reference sequence). This clone was seen just once. No antigen is known for it. PCR used 60 Vbeta primers and 13 Jbeta primers. The assay was immunoSEQ multiplex PCR, and TCRdb's table has in-frame clones only and misses some. The sample yields roughly 120,000 clones, roughly three fifths seen once. The chain combines TRBV6-6 with TRBJ2-2; D not resolved. Sequenced input: PBMCs. The clonotype comes from a man between 40 and 49 years old in good health and CMV-seropositive. The CDR3 nucleotides read TGTGCCAGCATTGAGTACTCCGGGGAGCTGTTTTTT. Amino acids: CASIEYSGELFF.